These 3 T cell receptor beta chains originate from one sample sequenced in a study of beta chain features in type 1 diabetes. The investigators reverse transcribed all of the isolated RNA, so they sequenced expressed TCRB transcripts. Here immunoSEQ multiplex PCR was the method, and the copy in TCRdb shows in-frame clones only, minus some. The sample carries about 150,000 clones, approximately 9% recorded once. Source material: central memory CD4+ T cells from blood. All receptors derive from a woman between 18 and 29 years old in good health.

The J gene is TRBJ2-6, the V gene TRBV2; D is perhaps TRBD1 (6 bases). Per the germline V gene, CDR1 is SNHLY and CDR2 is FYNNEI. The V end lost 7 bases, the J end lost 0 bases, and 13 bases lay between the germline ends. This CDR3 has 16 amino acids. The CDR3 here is CASNAGQFSGANVLTF. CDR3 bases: TGTGCCAGCAATGCCGGACAGTTCTCTGGGGCCAACGTCCTGACTTTC. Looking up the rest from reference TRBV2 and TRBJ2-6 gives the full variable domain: EPEVTQTPSHQVTQMGQEVILRCVPISNHLYFYWYRQILGQKVEFLVSFYNNEISEKSEIFDDQFSVERPDGSNFTLKIRSTKLEDSAMYFCASNAGQFSGANVLTFGAGSRLTVL.

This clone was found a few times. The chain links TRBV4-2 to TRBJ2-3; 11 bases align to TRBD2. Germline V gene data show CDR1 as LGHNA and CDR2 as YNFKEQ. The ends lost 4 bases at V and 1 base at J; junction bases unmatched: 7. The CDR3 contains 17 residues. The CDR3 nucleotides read TGTGCCAGCAGCCGCACCTTGACTAGCGGGGGCACAGATACGCAGTATTTT. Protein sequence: CASSRTLTSGGTDTQYF.

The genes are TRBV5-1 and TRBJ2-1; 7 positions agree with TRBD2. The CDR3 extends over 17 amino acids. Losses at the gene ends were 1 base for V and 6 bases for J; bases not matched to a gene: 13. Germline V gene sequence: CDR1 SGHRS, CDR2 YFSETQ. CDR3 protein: CASSLFRFAGAPNEQFF. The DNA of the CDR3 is TGCGCCAGCAGCTTGTTTCGTTTTGCGGGAGCTCCCAATGAGCAGTTCTTC.